This record concerns one T cell receptor beta chain sequence. Antigen unknown. This CDR3 has 14 amino acids. Germline lookup yields CDR1 LNHDA and CDR2 SQIVND (reference sequence). The V end lost 10 bases, the J end lost 4 bases, and 20 bases lay between the germline ends. The data originate from a study of T cells in Graves' hyperthyroidism and ophthalmopathy. General study points: Peripheral blood also featured most of the thyroid clonotypes expanded above 0.001. In the analysis, a 13 V-J model separated ophthalmopathy from stable hyperthyroidism.

Diagnoses were made from clinical symptoms, serum measures (thyroxine and TRAb), thyroid ultrasound and orbital computed tomography. From RNA transcripts, TCR beta CDR3 regions were amplified. The TCR CDR3 was amplified in a first-round RT-PCR using the HTBI primer set. Via MiXCR, TCRdb re-called the multiplex PCR reads, giving one row per CDR3 protein. This sample has more than 550,000 distinct CDR3 sequences, with approximately 19% found just once. The TCR was taken from a woman between 50 and 59 years old with Graves' hyperthyroidism that later progressed to Graves' ophthalmopathy. The chain uses TRBV19 and TRBJ2-7; tentative D call: TRBD1 (5 bases). Sequenced input: blood. The CDR3, as DNA: TGTGCCACCAGTATTGGGGCTGGTTTTTACGAGCAGTACTTC. Protein sequence: CATSIGAGFYEQYF.